This T cell receptor (beta chain) originates from a study of CD8 T cells in ankylosing spondylitis. Findings and caveats of the study: Enrichment of disease-linked clones was reportedly significant in matched ankylosing spondylitis synovial fluid. There was a TCR beta motif, made of several highly homologous variants, that appeared characteristic of ankylosing spondylitis blood. Before this, some motif variants had been reported in reactive arthritis synovial fluid and blood.

From germline, CDR1 is LGHNA and CDR2 YSLEER. With 4 bases removed from V and 6 bases from J, the gap between germline ends came to 9 bases. This CDR3 has 13 amino acids. Each TCR beta library was made by quantitative 5'-RACE that incorporated molecular barcodes. TCRdb reprocessed the 5' RACE reads via MiXCR and lists one record per CDR3 protein. The repertoire holds 650,000 to 800,000 distinct CDR3 sequences, with around 20% as singletons. As to this clonotype: Antigen: not known.

The chain employs TRBV4-3 and TRBJ2-2; possibly TRBD1 for D (5 bases). Source material: blood, either unsorted or a sorted T cell fraction (not recorded which). The clonotype was recovered from a male donor with ankylosing spondylitis. CDR3 nucleotides: TGCGCCAGCAGCCCCAGGGTTGCCGGGGAGCTGTTTTTT. Its protein is CASSPRVAGELFF.